Shown below are 9 T cell receptor beta chains from a single sample sequenced in a study of cytomegalovirus exposure and HLA in healthy donors. The PCR made use of 60 Vbeta and 13 Jbeta primers. Sequenced by immunoSEQ multiplex PCR; TCRdb stores in-frame clones only, minus some. Of around 96,000 clones in the sample, about 80% were seen once. Input material: PBMCs. These receptors were taken from a man aged 30-40 years in good health and CMV-seropositive.

J is TRBJ1-5 and V is TRBV7-2; the D is unclear. The germline V gene encodes CDR1 SGHTA and CDR2 FQGNSA. This CDR3 region has 12 residues. Trimming cost V 1 base and J 8 bases, with 6 bases left between them. The CDR3 nucleotides are TGTGCCAGCAGCTTAGTCTCCGAGCCCCAGCATTTT. Amino acid sequence: CASSLVSEPQHF.

CDR3 in amino acids: CASSLTGRVAGESTDTQYF. The CDR3 DNA sequence: TGTGCCAGCAGCCTCACCGGGAGGGTAGCGGGGGAAAGCACAGATACGCAGTATTTT. V gene TRBV7-8 combines with J gene TRBJ2-3; 9 nucleotides agree with TRBD2. With V trimmed by 5 bases and J by 0 bases, 15 bases remained unmatched. The CDR3 consists of 19 residues. From germline, CDR1 is SGHVS and CDR2 FQNEAQ.

This clone has a handful of counts. V usage is TRBV4-3 and J usage is TRBJ2-3, with D tentatively TRBD1 (6 bases). V lost 4 bases and J 0 bases, leaving 11 bases between the germline ends. Germline values: CDR1 LGHNA, CDR2 YSLEER. The CDR3 runs 15 residues. The CDR3 reads CASSPSQGSTDTQYF. The CDR3 coding sequence is TGCGCCAGCAGCCCCTCACAGGGTAGCACAGATACGCAGTATTTT.

A word on this clone: An end of the junction differs from the germline gene, which may be a read error. V is TRBV7-9 and J is TRBJ2-7; 8 positions match TRBD2. The CDR3 loop spans 15 amino acids. Germline V lookup: CDR1 SEHNR, CDR2 FQNEAQ (reference sequence). The CDR3 is CASSLSGGASDEQYF. The CDR3, as DNA: TGTGCCAGCAGCCTTTCGGGGGGGGCCTCCGACGAGCAGTACTTC.

The rearrangement joins TRBV9 to TRBJ1-2, with 7 bases identical to TRBD1. CDR1 is SGDLS, CDR2 YYNGEE, per germline. CDR3 size: 16 residues. V trimming: 3 bases; J trimming: 8 bases; junction bases outside the gene matches: 16. CDR3 DNA sequence: TGTGCCAGCAGCGCCAACACCGGGACAGTTATGTGGGGCTACACCTTC. Translating gives CASSANTGTVMWGYTF.

The chain uses TRBV10-1 and TRBJ2-1; D is perhaps TRBD1 (5 bases). V shed 6 bases and J shed 6 bases, with 15 bases lying between them. CDR3 length equals 14 residues. Germline CDR1 and CDR2: WNHNN and SYGVQD (reference sequence). CDR3 DNA: TGCGCCAGCAGCGAAAGGGGCAGCCCCAATGAGCAGTTCTTC. Its translation: CASSERGSPNEQFF.

The chain has TRBV7-3 and TRBJ2-1; 9 bases line up with TRBD2. Looked up from germline, CDR1 is SGHTA and CDR2 is FQGTGA. CDR3 length equals 15 residues. J was trimmed by 2 bases and V by 5 bases; bases with no gene match: 4. CDR3 DNA: TGTGCCAGCAGCCCCAGCGGGGGGCCCTACAATGAGCAGTTCTTC. This translates into CASSPSGGPYNEQFF. The whole variable domain, filled in from reference TRBV7-3 and TRBJ2-1, reads GAGVSQTPSNKVTEKGKYVELRCDPISGHTALYWYRQSLGQGPEFLIYFQGTGAADDSGLPNDRFFAVRPEGSVSTLKIQRTERGDSAVYLCASSPSGGPYNEQFFGPGTRLTVL.

This clone came up a few times. This chain uses TRBV7-9 with TRBJ1-1; 7 nucleotides line up with TRBD1. Germline lookup yields CDR1 SEHNR and CDR2 FQNEAQ (reference sequence). This CDR3 is 13 amino acids long. V shed 5 bases and J 6 bases; nucleotides not matched to a gene: 6. DNA for the CDR3: TGTGCCAGCAGCCCGACAGGGTTGTCTGAAGCTTTCTTT. Residues: CASSPTGLSEAFF.

This clone has a handful of counts. The V and J genes are TRBV28 and TRBJ1-3, with TRBD1 identical over 7 bases. The length of the CDR3 is 15 residues. Germline-derived CDR1 and CDR2 are MDHEN and SYDVKM. Losses at the gene ends were 4 bases for V and 2 bases for J; bases not matched to a gene: 5. The CDR3 here is CASSSTGTAGNTIYF. As DNA, the CDR3 is TGTGCCAGCAGTTCGACAGGGACTGCTGGAAACACCATATATTTT.